Listed below are T cell receptor beta chains from one sample, sequenced in a study of T cells in Graves' hyperthyroidism and ophthalmopathy. TCRdb re-derived calls from the multiplex PCR reads in MiXCR, one entry per CDR3 protein. The profile shows a few hundred thousand distinct CDR3 sequences, about 16% of them singletons. Sequencing used blood. Receptor source: a woman aged 40-49 years with Graves' ophthalmopathy. Both conserved end residues are part of each CDR3. Fields, in order: clone size, J gene, D gene, V gene, CDR3 DNA, CDR3 protein. D genes are given only for firm matches. The listing skips clone size in some rows; elsewhere it reads once, few, many or a size class.

many,TRBJ1-6,NA,TRBV11-2,TGTGCCAGCAGCCCCGGGCTGCTTTATAATTCACCCCTCCACTTT,CASSPGLLYNSPLHF
NA,TRBJ1-4,NA,TRBV5-1,TGCGCCAGCAGCTTGAATGGGGGCGGGGATGAAAAACTGTTTTTT,CASSLNGGGDEKLFF
few,TRBJ1-4,TRBD1,TRBV2,TGTGCCAGCAGGGGACAGGGTATGCCTAATGAAAAACTGTTTTTT,CASRGQGMPNEKLFF
NA,TRBJ2-2,TRBD1,TRBV6-5,TGTGCCAGCATTATGAGACAGGGGGTCACCGGGGAGCTGTTTTTT,CASIMRQGVTGELFF
few,TRBJ2-7,TRBD2,TRBV30,TGTGCCTGGAGTCGGGGGGGTGCGGGAGTCAGCTCCTACGAGCAGTACTTC,CAWSRGGAGVSSYEQYF
many,TRBJ1-6,NA,TRBV3-1,TGTGCCAGCAGCCAGCTGACAGGAAATTCACCCCTCCACTTT,CASSQLTGNSPLHF
few,TRBJ1-5,TRBD1,TRBV27,TGTGCCAGCAGGGTACAGGGGGCGAGCAATCAGCCCCAGCATTTT,CASRVQGASNQPQHF
few,TRBJ1-1,NA,TRBV18,TGTGCCAGCTCACCTTACGTTAGGGGAGACACTGAAGCTTTCTTT,CASSPYVRGDTEAFF
NA,TRBJ2-7,NA,TRBV20-1,TGCAGTGCTAGAGGTGGGAGTTACAACGAGCAGTACTTC,CSARGGSYNEQYF
many,TRBJ2-3,NA,TRBV11-2,TGTGCCAGCAGCTTTAGTAAGCAAGAAGATACGCAGTATTTT,CASSFSKQEDTQYF
many,TRBJ2-7,NA,TRBV6-6,TGTGCCAGCAGTTACCAAAGCCGGGGAGGATACGAGCAGTACTTC,CASSYQSRGGYEQYF
many,TRBJ2-1,NA,TRBV7-9,TGTGCCAGCAGCGATGCAGGGGGAGGGGGAGCCCCCAATGAGCAGTTCTTC,CASSDAGGGGAPNEQFF
NA,TRBJ2-3,TRBD2,TRBV28,TGTGCCAGCAGTCCACTCTCCGGGACTAGGGGGACAGATACGCAGTATTTT,CASSPLSGTRGTDTQYF
many,TRBJ2-3,NA,TRBV15,TGTGCCACCAGCAGCGGGCCAAGTACCGCAGATACGCAGTATTTT,CATSSGPSTADTQYF
few,TRBJ2-1,NA,TRBV18,TGTGCCAGCTCACCACAGGGGGGCATCTCCTACAATGAGCAGTTCTTC,CASSPQGGISYNEQFF
few,TRBJ2-5,TRBD1,TRBV27,TGTGCCAGCAGTTTAGACAAGGGACAGGGGGCTGAGACCCAGTACTTC,CASSLDKGQGAETQYF
NA,TRBJ2-7,NA,TRBV7-2,TGTGCCAGCAGTACAGGCAACCTCGGCTACGAGCAGTACTTC,CASSTGNLGYEQYF
NA,TRBJ2-7,TRBD2,TRBV4-1,TGCGCCAGCAGCCACCGACTCCCGGGACTAGCGGGAGATGAGCAGTACTTC,CASSHRLPGLAGDEQYF
many,TRBJ1-6,NA,TRBV5-1,TGCGCCAGCAGCGCGGGACTTGCGGATAATTCACCCCTCCACTTT,CASSAGLADNSPLHF
many,TRBJ2-2,NA,TRBV3-1,TGTGCCAGCAGCTCCCCCTCCCAGGGGTCCGGGGAGCTGTTTTTT,CASSSPSQGSGELFF
few,TRBJ2-7,TRBD1,TRBV20-1,TGCAGTGCTAGGCTGACAGGGTTGGGCGAGCAGTACTTC,CSARLTGLGEQYF
many,TRBJ2-7,TRBD2,TRBV6-1,TGTGCCAGCACTCTCGCCAGCGGGGGAACCTACGAGCAGTACTTC,CASTLASGGTYEQYF
many,TRBJ2-5,TRBD2,TRBV28,TGTGCCAGCAGTTTAGAACTAGCGGGCTCAGAGACCCAGTACTTC,CASSLELAGSETQYF
NA,TRBJ1-5,NA,TRBV30,TGTGCCTGGAGCGCCCTAGACAGGCAGCCCCAGCATTTT,CAWSALDRQPQHF
many,TRBJ1-5,TRBD1,TRBV28,TGTGCCAGCATCAATGGACAGGGGGCTGGTCAGCCCCAGCATTTT,CASINGQGAGQPQHF
few,TRBJ2-1,TRBD2,TRBV7-9,TGTGCCAGCAGCTTATGGGCTAGCGGGGGCCCTAGTCAGAATGAGCAGTTCTTC,CASSLWASGGPSQNEQFF
NA,TRBJ2-1,TRBD2,TRBV7-9,TGTGCCAGCAGCTTAGCGAGCGGGAGGTCTTACAATGAGCAGTTCTTC,CASSLASGRSYNEQFF
once,TRBJ2-1,TRBD1,TRBV20-1,TGCAGTGCTGCTGGACAGGGAAACAATGAGCAGTTCTTC,CSAAGQGNNEQFF
NA,TRBJ2-3,NA,TRBV20-1,TGCAGTGTACCAGGGAAGGCAGATACGCAGTATTTT,CSVPGKADTQYF
many,TRBJ2-5,NA,TRBV27,TGTGCCAGCCTCTTAGGACTAACGCAAGAGACCCAGTACTTC,CASLLGLTQETQYF
NA,TRBJ1-6,NA,TRBV5-6,TGTGCCAGCAGCTCACATGGACCCCTCCACTTT,CASSSHGPLHF
many,TRBJ1-1,NA,TRBV20-1,TGCAGTGCTAGAGATCTCCGGGTGAACACTGAAGCTTTCTTT,CSARDLRVNTEAFF
NA,TRBJ2-2,NA,TRBV7-9,TGTGCCAGCAGCTTAAGTGGAGGCAGAACCACCGGGGAGCTGTTTTTT,CASSLSGGRTTGELFF
few,TRBJ2-2,TRBD2,TRBV11-2,TGTGCCAGCAGCATATCAACTAGCGGGGTCGGGGAGCTGTTTTTT,CASSISTSGVGELFF
many,TRBJ1-1,NA,TRBV2,TGTGCCAGCAGTCGCCGGGGAACAGAAGCTTTCTTT,CASSRRGTEAFF
NA,TRBJ1-4,NA,TRBV4-1,TGCGCCAGCAGCCAATTGCCTCTTACCCAACTGTTTTTT,CASSQLPLTQLFF
NA,TRBJ1-5,NA,TRBV20-1,TGCAGTGCTAGAGTGCAGGGGTCTTGGAGTCAGCCCCAGCATTTT,CSARVQGSWSQPQHF
many,TRBJ1-1,TRBD1,TRBV12-3/TRBV12-4,TGTGCCAGCAGTTTCATTCACGGTGTAGGGGGCCGGAACACTGAAGCTTTCTTT,CASSFIHGVGGRNTEAFF
few,TRBJ2-3,NA,TRBV6-1,TGTGCCAGCAGTCATTCTAGCATAGATACGCAGTATTTT,CASSHSSIDTQYF
NA,TRBJ1-2,TRBD1,TRBV29-1,TGCAGCGTTGACCGCGGACAGGGTTATGGCTACACCTTC,CSVDRGQGYGYTF
NA,TRBJ2-3,TRBD2,TRBV6-2/TRBV6-3,TGTGCCAGCAGTTACGGTGGCGGGAGGGCCGGTACGCAGTATTTT,CASSYGGGRAGTQYF
many,TRBJ2-1,TRBD2,TRBV6-6,TGTGCCAGCAGTTACTTACCTACAAGCGGGAGGATGAACAATGAGCAGTTCTTC,CASSYLPTSGRMNNEQFF
many,TRBJ1-5,NA,TRBV6-1,TGTGCCAGCCTGACACCCGATAGCAATCAGCCCCAGCATTTT,CASLTPDSNQPQHF
many,TRBJ2-7,NA,TRBV30,TGTGCCTGGAGTGCCCAACCGCGCTCCTACGAGCAGTACTTC,CAWSAQPRSYEQYF
many,TRBJ2-7,TRBD2,TRBV11-2,TGTGCCAGCAGCTTAGTAGGACTAGCTATGTACGAGCAGTACTTC,CASSLVGLAMYEQYF
few,TRBJ1-4,NA,TRBV3-1,TGTGCCAGCAGCTGGGGACGAATGAATGAAAAACTGTTTTTT,CASSWGRMNEKLFF
many,TRBJ2-3,NA,TRBV30,TGTGCCTGGAGCTTTAAGGGTTTAACAGATACGCAGTATTTT,CAWSFKGLTDTQYF
many,TRBJ2-3,TRBD2,TRBV5-1,TGCGCCAGCAGCCTAGCGGGGACTAGCGGACGTACAGATACGCAGTATTTT,CASSLAGTSGRTDTQYF
NA,TRBJ2-7,NA,TRBV6-1,TGTGCCAGCAGGTCTGGAGGCGGGTACGAGCAGTACTTC,CASRSGGGYEQYF
NA,TRBJ2-1,TRBD2,TRBV6-1,TGTGCCAGCCTCCGGGACTACGATTACAATGAGCAGTTCTTC,CASLRDYDYNEQFF
few,TRBJ2-7,TRBD1,TRBV6-1,TGTGCCAGCAGTGAGTCCAGGGGGCGGAGAGCGGGCGAGCAGTACTTC,CASSESRGRRAGEQYF
many,TRBJ2-2,TRBD2,TRBV5-1,TGCGCCAGCAGCTTTACTAGCGGGACGAACACCGGGGAGCTGTTTTTT,CASSFTSGTNTGELFF
NA,TRBJ1-5,NA,TRBV20-1,TGCAGTGCTAGTTTGGAATCTGGGGGCAATCAGCCCCAGCATTTT,CSASLESGGNQPQHF
few,TRBJ1-2,NA,TRBV13,TGTGCCAGCTCTCCTAGTTGGGGGAATCCCTATGGCTACACCTTC,CASSPSWGNPYGYTF